These T cell receptor beta chains were read from a single sample in a study of T cell responses to AZD1222 COVID-19 vaccine. Clones were sequenced by immunoSEQ multiplex PCR, and TCRdb holds only the in-frame ones, with some missing. This table has around 250,000 clones, approximately 95% appearing once. Here the sequenced sample was peripheral blood, taken on day 0 of AZD1222 vaccination. These receptor sequences come from an adult in good health. Both conserved end residues are part of each CDR3. D genes are given only for firm matches. A clone size is listed for some rows: how often the clone was seen (once, few, many), or a class if it is expanded.

>NA|TRBJ1-4|TRBV5-1|NA
TGCGCCAGCAGCAGGGACCAAGAAAAACTGTTTTTT
CASSRDQEKLFF
>NA|TRBJ2-5|TRBV7-6|NA
TGTGCCAGCAGCTTACAACTAGAAGAGACCCAGTACTTC
CASSLQLEETQYF
>NA|TRBJ1-1|TRBV12-3/TRBV12-4|NA
TGTGCCCCCGTTTGGGACGTCGGAGCTTTCTTT
CAPVWDVGAFF
>NA|TRBJ1-1|TRBV7-9|NA
TGTGCCAGCAGCCCACAGGGAGGGGGGAACACTGAAGCTTTCTTT
CASSPQGGGNTEAFF
>once|TRBJ1-1|TRBV10-3|NA
TGTGCCATCAGTGAGTCGATGGGAACTGAAGCTTTCTTT
CAISESMGTEAFF
>once|TRBJ2-3|TRBV4-3|NA
TGCGCCAGCAGCCCCACCACGTTTGAAACAGATACGCAGTATTTT
CASSPTTFETDTQYF
>NA|TRBJ2-7|TRBV28|NA
TGTGCCAGCAGTTTAGGAGGGGGAGGCATCTCCTACGAGCAGTACTTC
CASSLGGGGISYEQYF
>NA|TRBJ1-3|TRBV27|NA
TGTGCCAGCAAAGTCCTCTCTGGAAACACCATATATTTT
CASKVLSGNTIYF
>NA|TRBJ1-1|TRBV10-1|NA
TGCGCCAGCAGTGATGGGTACACTGAAGCTTTCTTT
CASSDGYTEAFF
>once|TRBJ2-3|TRBV7-9|TRBD2
TGTGCCAGCAGTTTAAGGACTAGCGGGGGCACAGATACGCAGTATTTT
CASSLRTSGGTDTQYF
>NA|TRBJ1-4|TRBV6-5|TRBD1
TGTGCCAGCGGTTACAGGGGGCGAGAAAAACTGTTTTTT
CASGYRGREKLFF
>NA|TRBJ2-7|TRBV27|TRBD1
TGTGCCAGCAGTTTATCCGGACAGGGAGGTTCGTACGAGCAGTACTTC
CASSLSGQGGSYEQYF
>NA|TRBJ1-5|TRBV28|NA
TGTGCCAGCAGTTTAAGCGGTTATAGCAATCAGCCCCAGCATTTT
CASSLSGYSNQPQHF
>NA|TRBJ2-2|TRBV5-1|TRBD2
TGCGCCAGCAGCCCGGTAGGGCTAGCGGGGTCTCGGGCCGGGGAGCTGTTTTTT
CASSPVGLAGSRAGELFF
>NA|TRBJ2-2|TRBV2|TRBD2
TGTGCCAGCAGCCAGCGGGGGAGTCACACCGGGGAGCTGTTTTTT
CASSQRGSHTGELFF
>NA|TRBJ2-4|TRBV27|NA
TGTGCCAGCAGTTTTAGCACCCTCCTAGCCAAAAACATTCAGTACTTC
CASSFSTLLAKNIQYF
>NA|TRBJ2-2|TRBV6-5|TRBD2
TGTGCCAGGCTAGCGGGGACCGGGGAGCTGTTTTTT
CARLAGTGELFF
>NA|TRBJ1-1|TRBV20-1|NA
TGCAGCGCGCAGGCCTTGACTGAAGCTTTCTTT
CSAQALTEAFF